These T cell receptor beta chains were read from a single sample in a study of blood T cell repertoires in COVID-19. The protocol was immunoSEQ multiplex PCR, while the TCRdb copy is restricted to in-frame clones and leaves out a portion. The data hold about 88,000 clones, with more than 75% observed a single time. The source material was peripheral blood. The receptors were gathered from a human donor in a cohort sampled during active COVID-19. Each CDR3 is given with its conserved first and last residue. A D gene is named only where the DNA matches it firmly. Clone size is not always given. Where it is, it says once, few, many or a class for expanded clones.

V gene,clone size,J gene,D gene,CDR3 length,CDR3 DNA,CDR3 protein
TRBV5-1,.,TRBJ2-1,.,12,TGCGCCAGCAGCCCAGATTACAATGAGCAGTTCTTC,CASSPDYNEQFF
TRBV5-1,few,TRBJ1-4,.,15,TGCGCCAGCAGCTTAGGAGGGGTTAGTAATGAAAAACTGTTTTTT,CASSLGGVSNEKLFF
TRBV12-5,.,TRBJ2-5,TRBD1,14,TGTGCTAGTGGTTATGGGACAGACCTTGAGGGCCAGTACTTC,CASGYGTDLEGQYF
TRBV18,once,TRBJ2-2,TRBD2,17,TGTGCCAGCTCGCCAACGGGACTAGCGGCGAGCACCGGGGAGCTGTTTTTT,CASSPTGLAASTGELFF
TRBV7-2,.,TRBJ1-6,.,14,TGTGCCAGCAGCTTAGCGCGAGATAATTCACCCCTCCACTTT,CASSLARDNSPLHF
TRBV15,.,TRBJ1-1,TRBD1,15,TGTGCCACCAGCCCAGGGGGCAGGGGGAACACTGAAGCTTTCTTT,CATSPGGRGNTEAFF
TRBV7-9,.,TRBJ2-3,TRBD2,16,TGTGCCAGCAGCCAAGGACTAGCGGAGAGCACAGATACGCAGTATTTT,CASSQGLAESTDTQYF
TRBV27,.,TRBJ2-1,TRBD2,13,TGTGCCAGCAGTTTCCTAGCGGGCAATGAGCAGTTCTTC,CASSFLAGNEQFF
TRBV5-1,once,TRBJ1-2,.,14,TGCGCCAGCAGCTTGGGAATACAGATGTATGGCTACACCTTC,CASSLGIQMYGYTF
TRBV24-1,.,TRBJ2-5,.,15,TGTGCCACCAGTGAGCTCGTGGGAGGCCGAGAGACCCAGTACTTC,CATSELVGGRETQYF
TRBV7-8,.,TRBJ2-5,TRBD2,15,TGTGCCAGCAGCTTAGTTCTAGCGGGAATAGAGACCCAGTACTTC,CASSLVLAGIETQYF
TRBV27,.,TRBJ1-6,.,14,TGTGCCAGCAGTCTGGACGAGGGTGGCTCACCCCTCCACTTT,CASSLDEGGSPLHF
TRBV28,.,TRBJ1-1,.,11,TGTGCCAGCAGTTTCGTCGCTGAAGCTTTCTTT,CASSFVAEAFF
TRBV27,.,TRBJ2-7,.,13,TGTGCCAGCAGTTCCGGCAGGACCTACGAGCAGTACTTC,CASSSGRTYEQYF
TRBV19,.,TRBJ1-2,TRBD1,15,TGTGCCAGTAGTCGTTTAACAGGGGGCTCGGATGGCTACACCTTC,CASSRLTGGSDGYTF
TRBV4-3,.,TRBJ2-3,TRBD1,15,TGCGCCAGCACCTATACGACAGGGGGATACGGTACGCAGTATTTT,CASTYTTGGYGTQYF
TRBV5-6,.,TRBJ1-2,TRBD1,13,TGTGCCAGCAGCCCGGACAGGTCGCAGGGCTACACCTTC,CASSPDRSQGYTF
TRBV7-9,.,TRBJ1-1,TRBD1,13,TGTGCCAGCAGTGACAGGGTGGGCACTGAAGCTTTCTTT,CASSDRVGTEAFF
TRBV18,.,TRBJ2-1,.,13,TGTGCCAGCTCTTCCGGGTCCTCGAATGAGCAGTTCTTC,CASSSGSSNEQFF
TRBV28,few,TRBJ1-1,TRBD1,13,TGTGCCAGCCGCGTACAGGGGGCTAAAGAAGCTTTCTTT,CASRVQGAKEAFF
TRBV4-2,.,TRBJ1-5,TRBD1,14,TGTGCCAGCAGCCAAGCAGGGGGTAATCAGCCCCAGCATTTT,CASSQAGGNQPQHF
TRBV7-9,few,TRBJ2-7,TRBD2,16,TGTGCCAGCAGCCTATTAAGGGGACTAGCTACCTACGAGCAGTACTTC,CASSLLRGLATYEQYF
TRBV25-1,.,TRBJ1-6,TRBD1,16,TGTGCCAGCTCACATGGACAGGGAAGTTTAGGTTCACCCCTCCACTTT,CASSHGQGSLGSPLHF
TRBV18,.,TRBJ2-5,TRBD1,13,TGTGCCAGCTCACCGACAGGGATGGAGACCCAGTACTTC,CASSPTGMETQYF
TRBV19,.,TRBJ2-7,TRBD2,14,TGTGCCAGTAGTATTAGTAGCGTCGGGGGGGAGCAGTACTTC,CASSISSVGGEQYF
TRBV6-5,.,TRBJ1-5,.,14,TGTGCCAGCACCGCTGGTGGCATAGAGGGGCCCCAGCATTTT,CASTAGGIEGPQHF
TRBV6-6,.,TRBJ2-7,.,13,TGTGCCAGCAGGATGGACGGGATCTACGAGCAGTACTTC,CASRMDGIYEQYF
TRBV20-1,.,TRBJ2-3,TRBD2,15,TGCAGTGCTAGTTCCCTAGCGGGGGTTACAGATACGCAGTATTTT,CSASSLAGVTDTQYF
TRBV7-2,few,TRBJ2-7,TRBD2,15,TGTGCCAGCAGCGCCCGGACTAGCGGGGGTTACGAGCAGTACTTC,CASSARTSGGYEQYF
TRBV5-8,.,TRBJ2-3,TRBD2,15,TGTGCCAGCAGCTACTGGACTAGCGGGAGGGATACGCAGTATTTT,CASSYWTSGRDTQYF
TRBV15,.,TRBJ1-4,.,14,TGTGCCACCAGCAGAGATGGGGGCGTTGAAAAACTGTTTTTT,CATSRDGGVEKLFF
TRBV25-1,once,TRBJ2-1,.,16,TGTGCCAGCACCCCACACCAGGGGAGCTCCTACAATGAGCAGTTCTTC,CASTPHQGSSYNEQFF
TRBV5-1,.,TRBJ1-1,.,13,TGCGCCAGCAGCCCCCCCGGGAACACTGAAGCTTTCTTT,CASSPPGNTEAFF
TRBV9,.,TRBJ2-5,.,14,TGTGCCAGCAGCGTAGATCAGGGTAGGGAGACCCAGTACTTC,CASSVDQGRETQYF
TRBV7-2,few,TRBJ1-6,TRBD1,14,TGTGCCAGCAGCTCCTCCCGGACAGGGATGTTCCTCCACTTT,CASSSSRTGMFLHF
TRBV21-1,.,TRBJ2-7,.,16,TGTGCCAGCAGCAAAGCGGGTCGGGGTGTCATCTACGAGCAGTACTTC,CASSKAGRGVIYEQYF
TRBV4-3,.,TRBJ2-7,TRBD2,17,TGCGCCAGCAGCCAGGTGCTAGCGGGATTGGACTCCTACGAGCAGTACTTC,CASSQVLAGLDSYEQYF
TRBV14,.,TRBJ2-5,.,19,TGTGCCAGCAGCCAAGATGTGGCGAGGGGGCGCGGGAATAAAGAGACCCAGTACTTC,CASSQDVARGRGNKETQYF
TRBV28,.,TRBJ1-1,.,15,TGTGCCAGCAGTTTACAGGGGACCTATGGAACTGAAGCTTTCTTT,CASSLQGTYGTEAFF
TRBV9,.,TRBJ2-5,.,15,TGTGCCAGCAGCGCGGTAGGGGGGGCCCAAGAGACCCAGTACTTC,CASSAVGGAQETQYF
TRBV3-1/TRBV3-2,.,TRBJ2-1,.,21,TGTGCCAGCAGCCAAGTCTCCCGAACCGACGGGAGTCGTTGGAAACATTGGGAGCAGTTCTTC,CASSQVSRTDGSRWKHWEQFF
TRBV5-4,.,TRBJ2-7,TRBD2,13,TGTGCCAGCAGCTCCCTGGCGGGAGCCGAGCAGTACTTC,CASSSLAGAEQYF
TRBV3-1/TRBV3-2,.,TRBJ2-3,TRBD1,16,TGTGCCAGCAGCCAAAACCAGGGGGCGTTCGCAGATACGCAGTATTTT,CASSQNQGAFADTQYF
TRBV2,.,TRBJ2-7,TRBD1,13,TGTGCCAGCACCCTGGACAGGGCCTACGAGCAGTACTTC,CASTLDRAYEQYF
TRBV28,.,TRBJ2-3,TRBD2,15,TGTGCCAGCAGTTTAGTAGCGGGGGGGAGGGATACGCAGTATTTT,CASSLVAGGRDTQYF
TRBV5-1,.,TRBJ1-5,TRBD1,15,TGCGCCAGCAGCTTGGGGGGGACAGCGGAACAGCCCCAGCATTTT,CASSLGGTAEQPQHF
TRBV15,.,TRBJ2-7,TRBD1,15,TGTGCCACCAGCAGATCAAGACAGGGCAACGACGAGCAGTACTTC,CATSRSRQGNDEQYF
TRBV5-1,.,TRBJ2-2,.,13,TGCGCCAGCAGCTTGCGACTAGCCGGGGAGCTGTTTTTT,CASSLRLAGELFF
TRBV5-4,once,TRBJ2-2,TRBD2,16,TGTGCCAGCAGCCAGCTAGCGGGGGGAAACACCGGGGAGCTGTTTTTT,CASSQLAGGNTGELFF
TRBV3-1/TRBV3-2,.,TRBJ2-1,TRBD2,16,TGTGCCAGCAGCCCCCCCCGCGGGAGGACCTACAATGAGCAGTTCTTC,CASSPPRGRTYNEQFF
TRBV7-9,.,TRBJ1-2,.,13,TGTGCCAGCAGCTCAGAAACTAACTATGGCTACACCTTC,CASSSETNYGYTF
TRBV7-2,.,TRBJ2-7,TRBD2,15,TGTGCCAGCAGCCAAGGACTAGCGGGAGGGCGGGAGCAGTACTTC,CASSQGLAGGREQYF
TRBV24-1,once,TRBJ1-5,.,14,TGTGCCACCAGTGGCAGGGATAGTAATCAGCCCCAGCATTTT,CATSGRDSNQPQHF
TRBV5-4,once,TRBJ2-3,TRBD2,18,TGTGCCAGCAGCTTGGGTGGGACTAGCGGGAGTAAGGCGGATACGCAGTATTTT,CASSLGGTSGSKADTQYF
TRBV24-1,.,TRBJ2-5,.,15,TGTGCCACCAGTGATAAGGCCAGGGACCAAGAGACCCAGTACTTC,CATSDKARDQETQYF
TRBV6-5,.,TRBJ2-5,.,12,TGTGCCAGTAGGGGGTTAGGAGAGACCCAGTACTTC,CASRGLGETQYF
TRBV5-1,.,TRBJ1-1,.,14,TGCGCCAGCAGCTTGGTTTCTTGGAACACTGAAGCTTTCTTT,CASSLVSWNTEAFF
TRBV4-3,few,TRBJ2-7,.,15,TGCGCCAGCAGCCAAGATTGGACAGTCTCCTACGAGCAGTACTTC,CASSQDWTVSYEQYF